This T cell receptor (beta chain) was sequenced during a study of T cells after yellow fever vaccination. Whole-study context: Researchers used SMART-Seq v4 Ultra Low Input to prepare fractions that had low cell numbers. Study results and limitations: A weaker secondary response peaked on day 5, the primary on day 15. In FACS-sorted repertoires, abundant clonotypes from the bulk population could appear as contaminants.

Only a few counts were recorded for this clonotype. Its antigen is unknown. From the 5' RACE reads, TCRdb called clonotypes with MiXCR, one entry per CDR3 protein. The sample lists some 350,000 distinct CDR3 sequences, approximately 9% occurring once. The germline V gene has CDR1 MGHDK and CDR2 SYGVNS. V was cut by 7 bases and J by 5 bases, with 14 bases left in between. The CDR3 length is 13 residues. V usage is TRBV25-1 and J usage is TRBJ1-1; no clear D. The sequence was obtained from a man younger than 30 who received the YFV17D yellow fever vaccine. Sequenced material: PBMCs, taken on the day of the first yellow fever vaccination. The CDR3 coding sequence is TGTGCCAGCATAAGGGAGGAGAGTACTGAAGCTTTCTTT. Translated, it gives CASIREESTEAFF.